This passage covers 30 T cell receptor beta chains from one sample sequenced in a study of prognosis after radiotherapy for stage I lung cancer. Amplicons of TCR beta CDR3 were generated from genomic DNA by two-round multiplex PCR. First-round PCR used primers specific to each TRBV and TRBJ gene. MiXCR, run by TCRdb on the multiplex PCR reads, gives a single entry per CDR3 protein. The sample lists around 51,000 distinct CDR3 sequences, over 30% occurring once. Sequences were derived from PBMCs, sampled before or after stereotactic body radiation therapy (not recorded which). The receptor set was obtained from a donor at least 50 years old with non-small cell lung cancer.

This clonotype was counted a few times. A much larger clone differs by one base, so this may be a read error. The rearrangement joins TRBV6-1 to TRBJ1-5; D ambiguous. Trimming cost V 5 bases and J 5 bases, with 10 bases left between them. Per the germline V gene, CDR1 is MNHNS and CDR2 is SASEGT. This CDR3 spans 13 amino acids. The CDR3 DNA sequence: TGTGCCAGCAGTCCCCTGTTAGATCAGCCCCAGCATTTT. Translated: CASSPLLDQPQHF.

This chain links TRBV4-3 with TRBJ1-1; no clear D. The CDR3 spans 14 residues. V lost 1 base and J lost 4, with 10 bases in between. Germline CDR1 and CDR2: LGHNA and YSLEER. The CDR3 DNA sequence: TGCGCCAGCAGCCAAGTCCAGACCAGCACTGAAGCTTTCTTT. This sequence encodes CASSQVQTSTEAFF.

This clonotype was recorded a few times. V gene TRBV5-4 combines with J gene TRBJ1-4; a possible D gene is TRBD1 (5 bases). There are 14 residues in the CDR3. Germline V gene lookup returns CDR1 SGHNT and CDR2 YYREEE (reference sequence). V lost 3 bases and J lost 6, with 12 bases in between. CDR3 residues: CASSSGTADEKLFF. In DNA form, the CDR3 reads TGTGCCAGCAGCTCGGGGACTGCTGATGAAAAACTGTTTTTT.

A word on this clonotype: A much larger clone is a single base away; this may be a read error. The chain recombines TRBV6-2 or TRBV6-3 with TRBJ2-7; 8 bases are a match to TRBD2. There are 15 residues in the CDR3. CDR1 and CDR2 from the germline V gene are MNHEY and SVGEGT. Trimming at V came to 0 bases and at J to 4 bases, leaving 5 bases not matched to a gene. CDR3 residues: CASSYSSGGRYEQYF. As DNA, the CDR3 is TGTGCCAGCAGTTACTCGTCGGGAGGGCGGTACGAGCAGTACTTC.

This clonotype was detected ten times or more. Germline is not matched at one junction end, which may reflect a read error. V is TRBV7-8 and J is TRBJ2-7; 16 bases line up with TRBD2. Germline CDR1 reads SGHVS; CDR2 reads FQNEAQ. CDR3 length: 18 residues. The CDR3 sequence: CASSFTGTSGRASHEQYF. CDR3 nucleotides: TGTGCCAGCAGCTTTACCGGGACTAGCGGGAGGGCCTCCCACGAGCAGTACTTC.

This clonotype has ten or more counts. CDR3 DNA sequence: TGCGCCAGCAGCTTCTCCAGCATGAACACTGAAGCTTTCTTT. Amino acids: CASSFSSMNTEAFF. The gene calls are TRBV5-1 and TRBJ1-1; no firm D call. The CDR3 is made up of 14 amino acids. Germline V gives CDR1 SGHRS, CDR2 YFSETQ. V gave up 2 bases and J gave up 0 bases, with 8 bases separating them.

As concerns this clonotype: This is likely an artifact of a read error, given a far larger clone one base away. As DNA, the CDR3 is TGTGCCAGCAGCTTAGGGTGGTTCTACCCTAGCAATCAGCCCCAGCATTTT. Its translation: CASSLGWFYPSNQPQHF. The chain joins TRBV7-9 to TRBJ1-5; no definite D call. In germline, CDR1 is SEHNR, CDR2 FQNEAQ (reference sequence). There are 17 residues in the CDR3. The V end lost 1 base, the J end lost 0 bases, and 13 bases lay between the germline ends.

To note about this clonotype: Just one base apart from a much larger clone, this may be a read error. The J gene is TRBJ1-1, the V gene TRBV7-2; no clear D gene. Germline CDR1 reads SGHTA; CDR2 reads FQGNSA. The CDR3 has 15 amino acids. V shed 7 bases and J shed 1 base, with 16 bases lying between them. The CDR3 nucleotides read TGTGCCAGCATTCCCGTGGTGGGGAGGAACACTGAAGCTTTCTTT. It yields the protein CASIPVVGRNTEAFF.

The sample holds many counts of this clonotype. The chain joins TRBV11-2 to TRBJ1-2, with 9 bases fitting TRBD1. Germline CDR1 is SGHAT and CDR2 is FQNNGV. This CDR3 is 16 amino acids long. V lost 5 bases to trimming and J lost 4 bases; unmatched junction nucleotides: 11. CDR3 amino acids: CASSPRPGQGIYGYTF. The CDR3 region has the DNA TGTGCCAGCAGCCCCCGACCGGGACAGGGTATCTATGGCTACACCTTC.

This clonotype is a singleton in its sample. The chain is built from TRBV6-1 and TRBJ2-5; possibly TRBD2 for D (6 bases). V shed 5 bases and J shed 2 bases, with 15 bases lying between them. This CDR3 region has 15 residues. Germline-derived CDR1 and CDR2 are MNHNS and SASEGT. The CDR3 sequence: CASSRTTGMQETQYF. In nucleotides, the CDR3 is TGTGCCAGCAGTCGGACTACCGGGATGCAAGAGACCCAGTACTTC.

This clonotype was observed a handful of times. This rearrangement joins TRBV5-5 to TRBJ2-6; D is unresolved. V dropped 4 bases and J dropped 0 bases, with 8 bases sitting between them. The CDR3 covers 15 residues. Germline V gene data show CDR1 as SGHKS and CDR2 as YYEKEE (reference sequence). The CDR3 DNA is TGTGCCAGCAGCCCCACTGGCTCTGGGGCCAACGTCCTGACTTTC. It is translated as CASSPTGSGANVLTF.

This clonotype occurred many times. V is TRBV20-1 and J is TRBJ2-6, with D tentatively TRBD1 (5 bases). The V and J ends lost 1 base and 1 base respectively, with 17 bases between them. Germline assignment: CDR1 DFQATT and CDR2 SNEGSKA (reference sequence). The CDR3 length is 18 residues. The CDR3 sequence: CSARVRQGDPSGANVLTF. CDR3 DNA sequence: TGCAGTGCTAGAGTCCGGCAGGGCGATCCGTCTGGGGCCAACGTCCTGACTTTC.

This clonotype was seen ten or more times. The CDR3 sequence: CASSNPSGNNEQFF. The CDR3 DNA follows: TGTGCCAGCAGCAACCCTAGCGGGAACAATGAGCAGTTCTTC. V usage is TRBV5-6 and J usage is TRBJ2-1; TRBD2 agrees at 9 bases. In germline, CDR1 is SGHDT, CDR2 YYEEEE. This CDR3 comprises 14 residues. V gave up 4 bases and J gave up 5 bases; unmatched junction bases: 4.

This clonotype was recorded many times. The rearrangement uses TRBV2 and TRBJ2-7; tentatively, D is TRBD1 (6 bases). Germline CDR1 reads SNHLY; CDR2 reads FYNNEI. This CDR3 spans 14 amino acids. Trimming took off 8 bases at V and 0 bases at J, with 14 bases between the two ends. The CDR3 DNA reads TGTGCCAGCCGTCCCCGACAGGCCTCCTACGAGCAGTACTTC. Its translation is CASRPRQASYEQYF.

Concerning this clonotype: Possible read error: a much larger clone is one base away. The J gene is TRBJ2-7, the V gene TRBV14; D possibly corresponds to TRBD2 (6 bases). Trimming shortened V by 4 bases and J by 11 bases, and 21 bases separated the two germline ends. The CDR3 contains 14 residues. The germline V gene encodes CDR1 SGHDN and CDR2 FVKESK. The DNA for the CDR3 is TGTGCCAGCAGCCCCGGACTATCGGGGTATATTAAGTACTTC. It yields the protein CASSPGLSGYIKYF.

Notes on this clonotype: Germline is not matched at one junction end, which may reflect a read error. This chain connects TRBV7-2 to TRBJ2-2; D tentatively reads TRBD1 or TRBD2 (5 bases each). The CDR3 sequence is 14 residues long. Germline CDR1 SGHTA, CDR2 FQGNSA. CDR3 in amino acids: CASSLGEWDVELFF. The CDR3, as DNA: TGTGCCAGCAGCTTAGGTGAGTGGGACGTGGAGCTGTTCTTT.

In its sample, this clonotype was seen many times. The chain recombines TRBV13 with TRBJ1-2; D unresolved. V lost 3 bases to trimming and J lost 3 bases, with 11 bases between them. The CDR3 is made up of 14 amino acids. Per germline, CDR1 PRHDT and CDR2 FYEKMQ (reference sequence). The CDR3 DNA reads as TGTGCCAGCAGCTTGGAGCGGCAATACTATGGCTACACCTTC. This translates into CASSLERQYYGYTF.

This clonotype has at least ten counts. The chain is built from TRBV11-2 and TRBJ2-7; TRBD2 matches 10 bases. CDR3 length: 18 amino acids. Per the germline V gene, CDR1 is SGHAT and CDR2 is FQNNGV. V gave up 5 bases and J gave up 3 bases; unmatched junction bases: 16. The CDR3 nucleotides read TGTGCCAGCAGCCCGACCATAGCTAGGACTAGCGGCCGCTACGAGCAGTACTTC. It encodes CASSPTIARTSGRYEQYF.

The sample holds many counts of this clonotype. The J gene is TRBJ2-7, the V gene TRBV9, with unresolved D. This CDR3 contains 14 residues. CDR1 is SGDLS and CDR2 is YYNGEE in the germline V gene. V lost 4 bases and J lost 1, with 12 bases in between. The CDR3 coding sequence is TGTGCCAGCAGCCCCCTGGGCTCTTCCTACGAGCAGTACTTC. It yields the protein CASSPLGSSYEQYF.

This clonotype was counted ten times or more. V gene TRBV5-1 combines with J gene TRBJ2-7; 8 nucleotides line up with TRBD1. The germline CDR1 and CDR2 sequences are SGHRS and YFSETQ. CDR3 length equals 16 residues. V shed 0 bases and J 2 bases; nucleotides not matched to a gene: 7. In nucleotides, the CDR3 is TGCGCCAGCAGCTTGGCCGTCGCAGGGGGCACCTACGAGCAGTACTTC. It specifies CASSLAVAGGTYEQYF.

This clonotype was seen only a few times. The chain recombines TRBV29-1 with TRBJ2-5, with D maybe TRBD1 (6 bases). V lost 7 bases and J 0 bases, leaving 9 bases between the germline ends. The CDR3 totals 12 residues. Germline lookup yields CDR1 SQVTM and CDR2 ANQGSEA. The CDR3 spells CSARTDQETQYF. In nucleotides, the CDR3 is TGCAGCGCCAGGACAGACCAAGAGACCCAGTACTTC.

This clonotype came up many times. The chain uses TRBV6-2 or TRBV6-3 and TRBJ2-5; TRBD1 might be the D (6 bases). The germline V gene encodes CDR1 MNHEY and CDR2 SVGEGT. Deletions cut 0 bases from V and 4 bases from J, with 12 bases between. This CDR3 is built from 15 residues. The CDR3 reads CASSYSEQGLETQYF. The CDR3 DNA follows: TGTGCCAGCAGTTACTCAGAACAGGGCCTAGAGACCCAGTACTTC.

This clonotype was counted once. A read error is possible here, since a much larger clone lies one base away. This chain connects TRBV5-6 to TRBJ2-7; D unclear. This CDR3 has 15 residues. V lost 4 bases, J lost 3 bases, and 17 bases lay in between. CDR1 is SGHDT, CDR2 YYEEEE, per germline. CDR3 region: CASSTSPRHDYEQYF. The DNA of the CDR3 is TGTGCCAGCAGCACATCGCCGCGACACGACTACGAGCAGTACTTC.

This clonotype has at least ten counts. The V gene is TRBV11-3, the J gene TRBJ2-5, with D uncertain. V lost 5 bases and J 1 base, leaving 14 bases between the germline ends. The CDR3 covers 15 residues. The germline V gene has CDR1 SGHNT and CDR2 YENEEA. In DNA, the CDR3 is TGTGCCAGCAGCGGTGGTAGTGGGCTCCAAGAGACCCAGTACTTC. It is translated as CASSGGSGLQETQYF.

This clonotype has a handful of counts. A single base separates this from a much larger clone, so it may be a read error. The chain links TRBV12-5 to TRBJ1-5; a possible D gene is TRBD1 (5 bases). This CDR3 has 17 residues. Germline CDR1 LGHNT, CDR2 FRNRAP. Trimming pared 2 bases from V and 4 bases from J, leaving 18 bases between. The CDR3 DNA follows: TGTGCTAGTGGTTTGTCCCCGTCGACAGAGATTAATCAGCCCCAGCATTTT. Translation: CASGLSPSTEINQPQHF.

Ten or more counts support this clonotype. The chain uses TRBV5-1 and TRBJ1-2; possibly TRBD1 for D (5 bases). CDR3 length: 13 amino acids. The germline V gene has CDR1 SGHRS and CDR2 YFSETQ. Deletions cut 0 bases from V and 6 bases from J, with 9 bases between. The CDR3 region has the DNA TGCGCCAGCAGCTTGGAGAGGGGCGATGGCTACACCTTC. It encodes CASSLERGDGYTF.

On this clonotype: This may stem from a read error, because a much larger clone lies one nucleotide away. The J gene is TRBJ1-6, the V gene TRBV5-6; maybe TRBD1 (6 bases). Trimming cost V 4 bases and J 10 bases, with 24 bases left between them. The CDR3 extends over 17 amino acids. CDR1 is SGHDT and CDR2 is YYEEEE in the germline V gene. The chain's CDR3 is CASSRAGTWGLGSPLHF. CDR3 sequence (DNA): TGTGCCAGCAGCCGTGCCGGGACATGGGGACTTGGCTCACCCCTCCACTTT.

The chain couples TRBV28 to TRBJ2-3; D may be TRBD1 or TRBD2 (5 bases each). From germline, CDR1 is MDHEN and CDR2 SYDVKM. The CDR3 runs to 17 residues. V was shortened by 5 bases and J by 9 bases, with 27 bases between the two germline ends. As DNA, the CDR3 is TGTGCCAGCAGTCCGAACGGAAGGGACGTATCGCACAGGACGCAGTATTTT. Encoded protein: CASSPNGRDVSHRTQYF.

This clonotype is a singleton in its sample. A much bigger clone sits one base away, suggesting this may be a read error. This chain joins TRBV10-3 and TRBJ2-7; 7 bases fit TRBD1. Germline V gives CDR1 ENHRY, CDR2 SYGVKD. Trimming took 6 bases from V and 5 from J; bases not matched to a gene: 13. The CDR3 loop spans 15 amino acids. CDR3 bases: TGTGCCATCAGGGGCGGTGACAGGGTGCTCAACGAGCAGTACTTC. Its protein product is CAIRGGDRVLNEQYF.

This clonotype was observed many times. The CDR3 sequence is CSARGSGSFGETQYF. The CDR3 DNA reads TGCAGTGCCCGCGGCAGCGGGAGCTTCGGGGAGACCCAGTACTTC. This chain links TRBV20-1 with TRBJ2-5; 8 nucleotides align to TRBD2. CDR1 is DFQATT and CDR2 is SNEGSKA in the germline V gene (reference sequence). This CDR3 has 15 amino acids. V was pared by 6 bases and J by 5 bases, with 14 bases of the junction left unmatched.